The present entry profiles one T cell receptor beta chain with its context. At least ten counts were recorded for this clonotype. There is no known antigen for this receptor. No quality values exist for individual bases; no much larger clone is one base distant. The data originate from a study of glioma-infiltrating T cells (TCRdb year 2016). Study-level background: Glioma tissue, non-neoplastic brain tissue and matched peripheral blood mononuclear cells were used as sources from which TCR alpha- and beta-chain repertoires were sequenced. Each tissue-infiltrating repertoire was compared with the same patient's peripheral blood repertoire to measure divergence between tissue and blood T-cell populations. The paired cohort was made up of three low-grade glioma patients, several primary glioblastoma patients and three non-glioma patients who contributed non-neoplastic brain tissue. Study-level results and caveats: Small numbers underpinned the group comparisons: several glioblastoma patients, three low-grade glioma patients and three non-neoplastic patients. VJ-independent divergence between tissue and blood was found to be below expectation in non-neoplastic patients but above expectation in all gliomas, particularly low-grade gliomas. Very few CDR3 sequences were shared between tissue and blood, attributed to high CDR3 diversity and limited sampling.

From V the trimming removes 6 bases and from J it removes 2 bases, while the gene matches leave 9 bases of the junction unaccounted for. According to the germline V gene, CDR1 reads SGHRS and CDR2 reads YFSETQ. Taken from cysteine to phenylalanine, the CDR3 has 15 residues. This entry keeps only the CDR3 DNA: 45 bases, framed from base 1. TCR alpha and beta CDR3 regions were amplified with the iRepertoire nested amplicon-rescue multiplex PCR (arm-PCR) platform from RNA. The input for one-step reverse transcription and amplification was roughly 100-450 ng of either tissue mRNA or PBMC total RNA. Following bead purification, Illumina adapters were added through a secondary multiplex PCR, and the libraries were then gel-purified between 200 and 400 bp. The libraries contained internal 6-nucleotide barcodes that were used for demultiplexing. Libraries were sequenced on an Illumina MiSeq with 2x220 or 2x250 nucleotide paired-end reads. Concerning the study's data processing: Paired reads were merged using FLASH 1.2.11 and aligned with BWA-MEM to the GRCh37 human genome, and TRA and TRB reads were then extracted. V and J assignment used an IMGT-derived reference of cassette sequences and CDR3 motifs that included pseudogenes. Reads were translated in three frames, and productive CDR3s were defined by a C…FGXG motif without stop codons. Unique combinations of V-J cassette pair and CDR3 amino acid sequence were defined as clonotypes. Reads were filtered by Hamming distance, with the threshold set by the sequence error rate of each sample in mapped regions. Clones were called with MiXCR by TCRdb after fastp trimmed the public reads at Q25, and only in-frame beta chains were retained. Every distinct CDR3 protein forms one entry, paired with its most common genes and DNA. The V and J calls shown here were made by TCRdb, not taken from the authors' results. The sample table shows 90,000 or so distinct CDR3 sequences, and 35% to 50% are seen once. Roughly two fifths of the sample is taken by the ten largest.

The sequenced sample consisted of glioma tissue, nonneoplastic brain tissue, or PBMCs (not recorded which). The receptor comes from a human donor with low-grade glioma or glioblastoma, undergoing nonglioma brain surgery, or in good health (not recorded which). The rearranged chain carries TRBV5-1 and TRBJ2-7, with 9 middle bases fitting TRBD2. The CDR3 region: CASTIAGAPTYEQYF. In nucleotide form, the sequence is TGCGCCAGCACCATAGCGGGAGCCCCGACCTACGAGCAGTACTTC.